This TCR beta chain was sequenced for a study of T cells in localized non-small cell lung cancer. Germline V gives CDR1 SGHNT, CDR2 YYREEE (reference sequence). The CDR3 has 14 amino acids. Between the trimmed V and J ends, which lost 7 bases and 0 bases, there was a span of 13 bases. Assay: immunoSEQ multiplex PCR; the TCRdb copy retains only in-frame clones and omits some. The top ten hold approximately 16% of the sample, which has tens of thousands of clones, 70% to 80% seen once. The chain has TRBV5-4 and TRBJ1-2, with D unresolved. The source is a man aged 35 to 69 with stage I squamous cell lung carcinoma. Specimen: peripheral blood, collected before any cancer treatment. The CDR3 loop reads CASGTRWANYGYTF. The CDR3 nucleotides read TGTGCCAGCGGTACGAGGTGGGCTAACTATGGCTACACCTTC.